This T cell receptor (beta chain) was obtained from a study of T cells in Graves' hyperthyroidism and ophthalmopathy. Study findings and constraints: Among clonotypes expanded in thyroid above 0.001, most were also found in blood. Through a model of 13 V-J features, ophthalmopathy was separated from stable hyperthyroidism.

This clonotype was found a few times. Its antigen remains unknown. No progression to ophthalmopathy during 18 months of follow-up defined stable disease. Newly diagnosed hyperthyroidism patients aged 18 to 65 years had disease lasting under 2 months. The CDR3 has 14 residues. Germline CDR1 reads SQVTM; CDR2 reads ANQGSEA. After removal of 3 bases from V and 4 bases from J, the junction contained 7 bases not matched to a gene. Regions amplified from RNA transcripts were the TCR beta CDR3 regions. Primed by the HTBI set, a first-round RT-PCR was run on the TCR CDR3. Each CDR3 protein is one row after TCRdb ran MiXCR on the multiplex PCR reads. The repertoire includes about half a million distinct CDR3 sequences, less than 25% of them detected once, and more than 25% sits in the top ten.

The sample consisted of blood. This sequence originates from a man between 18 and 35 years old with Graves' hyperthyroidism. The rearrangement links TRBV29-1 to TRBJ1-1; 8 bases align to TRBD1. CDR3 loop: CSVDPGGVITEAFF. As DNA, the CDR3 is TGCAGCGTTGACCCAGGGGGCGTGATCACTGAAGCTTTCTTT.